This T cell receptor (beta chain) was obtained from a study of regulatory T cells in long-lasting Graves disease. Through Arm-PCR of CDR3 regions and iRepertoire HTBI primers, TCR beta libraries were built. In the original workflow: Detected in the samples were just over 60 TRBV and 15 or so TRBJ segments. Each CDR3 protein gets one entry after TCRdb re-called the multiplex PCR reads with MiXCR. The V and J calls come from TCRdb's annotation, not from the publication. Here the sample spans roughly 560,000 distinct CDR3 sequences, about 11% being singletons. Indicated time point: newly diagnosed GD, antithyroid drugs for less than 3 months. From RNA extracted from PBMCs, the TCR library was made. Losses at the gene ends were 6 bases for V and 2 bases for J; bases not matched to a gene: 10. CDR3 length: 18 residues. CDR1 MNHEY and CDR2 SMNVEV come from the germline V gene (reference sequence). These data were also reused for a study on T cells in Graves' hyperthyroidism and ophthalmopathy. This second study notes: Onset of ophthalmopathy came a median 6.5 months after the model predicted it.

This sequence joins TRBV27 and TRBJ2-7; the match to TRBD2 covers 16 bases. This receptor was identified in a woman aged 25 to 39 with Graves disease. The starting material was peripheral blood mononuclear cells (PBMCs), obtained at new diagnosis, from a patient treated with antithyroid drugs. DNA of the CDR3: TGTGCCAGCAGGGCTGGGACTAGCGGGAGGGGACCCGCCTACGAGCAGTACGTC. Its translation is CASRAGTSGRGPAYEQYV.